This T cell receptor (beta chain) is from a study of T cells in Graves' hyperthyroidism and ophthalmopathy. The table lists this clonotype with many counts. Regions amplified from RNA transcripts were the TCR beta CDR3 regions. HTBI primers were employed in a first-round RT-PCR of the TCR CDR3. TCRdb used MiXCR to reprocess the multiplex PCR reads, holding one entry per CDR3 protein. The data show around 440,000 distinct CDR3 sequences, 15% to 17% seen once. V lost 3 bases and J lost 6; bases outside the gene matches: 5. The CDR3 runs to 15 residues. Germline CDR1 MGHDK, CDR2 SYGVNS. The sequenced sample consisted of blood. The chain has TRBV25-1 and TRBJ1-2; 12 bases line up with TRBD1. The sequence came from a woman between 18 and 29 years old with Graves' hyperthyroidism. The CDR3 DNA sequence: TGTGCCAGCAGTGAGCACCGGGACAGGGGGCATGGCTACACCTTC. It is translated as CASSEHRDRGHGYTF.